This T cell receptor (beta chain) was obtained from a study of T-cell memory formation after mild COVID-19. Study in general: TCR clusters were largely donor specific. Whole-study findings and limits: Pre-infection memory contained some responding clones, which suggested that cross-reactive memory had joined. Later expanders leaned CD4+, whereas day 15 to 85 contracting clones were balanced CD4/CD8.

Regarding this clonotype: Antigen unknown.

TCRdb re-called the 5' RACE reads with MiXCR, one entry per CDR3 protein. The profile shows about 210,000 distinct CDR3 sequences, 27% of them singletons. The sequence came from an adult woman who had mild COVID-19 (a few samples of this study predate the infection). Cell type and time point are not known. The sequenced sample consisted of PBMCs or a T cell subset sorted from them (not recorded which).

The CDR3 protein is CASSQELAPNLYGNTGELFF. DNA of the CDR3: TGTGCCAGCAGCCAAGAACTAGCGCCTAACCTCTACGGGAACACCGGGGAGCTGTTTTTT. The V call is TRBV4-2, the J call TRBJ2-2, with TRBD2 matching 7 bases. The length of the CDR3 is 20 residues. The germline V gene encodes CDR1 LGHNA and CDR2 YNFKEQ. The junction had 14 bases not matched to a gene; V was cut back by 0 bases and J by 1 base.